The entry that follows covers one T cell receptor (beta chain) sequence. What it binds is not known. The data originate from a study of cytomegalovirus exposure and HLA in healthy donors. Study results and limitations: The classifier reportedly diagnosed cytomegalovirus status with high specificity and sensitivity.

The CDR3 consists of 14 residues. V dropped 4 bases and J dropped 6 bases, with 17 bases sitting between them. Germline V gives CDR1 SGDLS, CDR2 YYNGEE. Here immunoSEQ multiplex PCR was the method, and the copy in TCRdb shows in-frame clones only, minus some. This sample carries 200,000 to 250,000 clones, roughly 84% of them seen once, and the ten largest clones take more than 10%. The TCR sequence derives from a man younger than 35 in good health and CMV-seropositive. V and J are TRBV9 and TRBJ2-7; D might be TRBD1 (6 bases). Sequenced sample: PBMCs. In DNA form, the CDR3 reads TGTGCCAGCAGCCGTAGGGGGAACGAGGGCGAGCAGTACTTC. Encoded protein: CASSRRGNEGEQYF.